The clone carrying this TCR beta chain has just a few counts. CDR3 size: 13 residues. Looked up from germline, CDR1 is MNHEY and CDR2 is SVGAGI. Trimming pared 6 bases from V and 3 bases from J, leaving 11 bases between. This record comes from a study of blood T cell repertoires in COVID-19. The overall study: The United States, Italy and Spain provided the acute and convalescent COVID-19 samples. The analysed material was cDNA or gDNA that came from T cells, B-cell-depleted T cells, or PBMCs.

TCRdb's copy holds only in-frame clones and misses some; the assay was immunoSEQ multiplex PCR. The sample holds 50,000 to 55,000 clones, around 80% seen once. The chain is built from TRBV6-5 and TRBJ2-5, with D uncertain. The sample consisted of peripheral blood. The TCR sequence derives from a human donor in a cohort sampled during active COVID-19. In DNA form, the CDR3 reads TGTGCCAGCAGAAGACATAGAAAAGAGACCCAGTACTTC. Residues: CASRRHRKETQYF.